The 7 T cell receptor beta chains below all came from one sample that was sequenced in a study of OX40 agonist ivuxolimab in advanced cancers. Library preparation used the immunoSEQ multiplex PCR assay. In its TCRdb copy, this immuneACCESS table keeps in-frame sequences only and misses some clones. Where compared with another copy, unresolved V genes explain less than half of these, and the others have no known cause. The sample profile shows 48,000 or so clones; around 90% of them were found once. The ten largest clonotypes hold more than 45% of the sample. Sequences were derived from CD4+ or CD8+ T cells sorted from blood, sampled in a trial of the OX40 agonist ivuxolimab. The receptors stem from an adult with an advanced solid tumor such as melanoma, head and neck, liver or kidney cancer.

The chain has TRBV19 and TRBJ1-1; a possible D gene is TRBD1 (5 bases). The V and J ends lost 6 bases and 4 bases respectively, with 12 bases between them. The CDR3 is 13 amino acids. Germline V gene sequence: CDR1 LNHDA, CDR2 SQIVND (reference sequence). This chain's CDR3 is CASRKGRGTEAFF. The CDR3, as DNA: TGTGCCAGTAGGAAAGGGAGGGGCACTGAAGCTTTCTTT.

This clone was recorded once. CDR3 protein: CASTQRQGVSTDTQYF. CDR3 sequence (DNA): TGTGCCAGCACCCAACGACAGGGGGTGAGCACAGATACGCAGTATTTT. The genes are TRBV28 and TRBJ2-3; 9 bases align to TRBD1. The CDR3 contains 16 residues. Trimming took 7 bases from V and 0 from J; bases not matched to a gene: 8. The germline gives CDR1 MDHEN, CDR2 SYDVKM. The complete variable domain, with remaining parts taken from reference TRBV28 and TRBJ2-3, reads DVKVTQSSRYLVKRTGEKVFLECVQDMDHENMFWYRQDPGLGLRLIYFSYDVKMKEKGDIPEGYSVSREKKERFSLILESASTNQTSMYLCASTQRQGVSTDTQYFGPGTRLTVL.

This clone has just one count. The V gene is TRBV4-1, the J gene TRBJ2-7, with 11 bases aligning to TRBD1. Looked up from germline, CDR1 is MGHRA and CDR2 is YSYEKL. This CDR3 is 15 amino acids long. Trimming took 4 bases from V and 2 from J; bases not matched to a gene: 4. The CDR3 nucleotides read TGCGCCAGCAGCCCTGGGACAGGGGGTACCTACGAGCAGTACTTC. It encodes CASSPGTGGTYEQYF.

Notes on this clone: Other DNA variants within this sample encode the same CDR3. CDR3 residues: CASSQERYNEQFF. The CDR3 bases are TGCGCCAGCAGCCAAGAGCGGTACAATGAGCAGTTCTTC. The chain couples TRBV4-1 to TRBJ2-1; no clear D. Looked up from germline, CDR1 is MGHRA and CDR2 is YSYEKL. V was pared by 0 bases and J by 4 bases, with 4 bases between. The CDR3 is 13 amino acids.

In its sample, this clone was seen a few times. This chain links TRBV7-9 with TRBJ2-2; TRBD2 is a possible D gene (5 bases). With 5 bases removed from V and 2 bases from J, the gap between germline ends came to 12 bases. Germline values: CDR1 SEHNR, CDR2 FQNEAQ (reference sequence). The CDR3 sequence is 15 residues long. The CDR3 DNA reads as TGTGCCAGCAGCCCCCGGACGGGAAACACCGGGGAGCTGTTTTTT. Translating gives CASSPRTGNTGELFF.

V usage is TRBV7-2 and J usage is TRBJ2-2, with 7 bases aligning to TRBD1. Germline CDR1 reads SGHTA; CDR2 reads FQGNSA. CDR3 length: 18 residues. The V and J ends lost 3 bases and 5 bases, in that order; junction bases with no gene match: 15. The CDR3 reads CASSFQHRAAGGTGELFF. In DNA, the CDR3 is TGTGCCAGCAGCTTTCAGCACAGGGCGGCAGGGGGAACCGGGGAGCTGTTTTTT.

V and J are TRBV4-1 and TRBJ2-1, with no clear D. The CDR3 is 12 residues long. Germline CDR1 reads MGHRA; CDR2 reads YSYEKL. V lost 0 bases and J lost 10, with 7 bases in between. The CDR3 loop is CASSQDGAEQFF. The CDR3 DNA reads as TGCGCCAGCAGCCAAGATGGCGCGGAGCAGTTCTTC.